This paragraph covers one TCR beta chain sequence. No antigen is known for it. This CDR3 has 14 residues. CDR1 and CDR2 from the germline V gene are SGHDT and YYEEEE. J lost 2 bases, V lost 3 bases, and 3 bases had no gene match. This sample is drawn from a study of cytomegalovirus exposure and HLA in healthy donors. Overall study: Among about 200 million T cells, an earlier analysis found about 100 million unique TCR beta sequences. Whole-study results and caveats: Reports showed the classifier diagnosing cytomegalovirus status with high specificity and sensitivity. The study found most TCR sequences rare, yet found some public TCRs in many donors.

PCR primers comprised 60 Vbeta and 13 Jbeta primers. In the authors' methods: Approximately 11 million of 75 million to 85 million unique TCR beta chains were shared, per a later count. Assay used: immunoSEQ multiplex PCR; TCRdb lists only in-frame clones, some missing. Clone size and V and J calls were adopted from that table, with D and trimming inferred from the DNA. The table has over 100,000 clones, around 68% seen once. This receptor was identified in a human donor in good health. The chain is built from TRBV5-6 and TRBJ2-7, with TRBD1 identical over 9 bases. Sequenced sample: PBMCs. In DNA, the CDR3 is TGTGCCAGCAGCTCCGGACAGGGGACCTACGAGCAGTACTTC. Translation gives CASSSGQGTYEQYF.